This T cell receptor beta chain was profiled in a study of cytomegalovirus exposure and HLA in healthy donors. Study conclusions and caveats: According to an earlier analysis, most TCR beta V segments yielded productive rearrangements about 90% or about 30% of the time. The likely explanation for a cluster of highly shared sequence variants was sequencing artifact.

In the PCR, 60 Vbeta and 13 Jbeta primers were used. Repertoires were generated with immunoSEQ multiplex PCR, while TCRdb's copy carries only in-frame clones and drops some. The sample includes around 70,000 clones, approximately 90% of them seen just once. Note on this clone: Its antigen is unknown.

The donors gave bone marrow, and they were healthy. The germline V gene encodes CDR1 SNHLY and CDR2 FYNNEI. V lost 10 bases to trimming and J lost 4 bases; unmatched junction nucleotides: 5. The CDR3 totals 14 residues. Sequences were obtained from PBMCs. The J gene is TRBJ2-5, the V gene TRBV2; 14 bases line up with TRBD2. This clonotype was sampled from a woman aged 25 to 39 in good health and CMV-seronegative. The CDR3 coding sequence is TGTGCCATCGGGACTAGCGGGAGCGGAGAGACCCAGTACTTC. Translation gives CAIGTSGSGETQYF.